This record covers a single T cell receptor beta chain. The CDR3 loop spans 14 amino acids. CDR1 is MDHEN, CDR2 SYDVKM, per germline. With V trimmed by 4 bases and J by 4 bases, 5 bases remained unmatched. The data belong to a study of blood T cell repertoires in COVID-19. Looking at the study overall: Donors in the United States, Italy and Spain gave samples during acute or convalescent COVID-19.

TCRdb keeps only in-frame clones here, not all; method: immunoSEQ multiplex PCR. This sample has 250,000 to 350,000 clones, with 92% found just once. Individuals aged roughly 18 to 95 years were recruited from 24 US areas. The sequence was collected from a woman in her twenties or thirties who had recovered from COVID-19. The chain combines TRBV28 with TRBJ2-7; 9 bases are a match to TRBD1. The sample was PBMCs or T cells enriched from blood (not recorded which). CDR3 region: CASSYKDRGYEQYF. CDR3 DNA sequence: TGTGCCAGCAGTTATAAGGACAGGGGTTACGAGCAGTACTTC.